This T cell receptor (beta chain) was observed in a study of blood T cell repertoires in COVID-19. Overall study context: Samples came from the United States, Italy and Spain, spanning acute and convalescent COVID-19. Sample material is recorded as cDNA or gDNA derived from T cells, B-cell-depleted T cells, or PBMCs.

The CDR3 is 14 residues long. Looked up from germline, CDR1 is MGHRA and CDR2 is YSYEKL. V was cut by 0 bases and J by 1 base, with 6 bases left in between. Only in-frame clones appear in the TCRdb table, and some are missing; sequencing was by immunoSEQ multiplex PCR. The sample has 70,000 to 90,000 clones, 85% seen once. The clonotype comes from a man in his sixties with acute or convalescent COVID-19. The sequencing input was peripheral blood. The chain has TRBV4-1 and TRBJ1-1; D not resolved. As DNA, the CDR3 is TGCGCCAGCAGCCAAGATCGGGGGAACACTGAAGCTTTCTTT. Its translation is CASSQDRGNTEAFF.